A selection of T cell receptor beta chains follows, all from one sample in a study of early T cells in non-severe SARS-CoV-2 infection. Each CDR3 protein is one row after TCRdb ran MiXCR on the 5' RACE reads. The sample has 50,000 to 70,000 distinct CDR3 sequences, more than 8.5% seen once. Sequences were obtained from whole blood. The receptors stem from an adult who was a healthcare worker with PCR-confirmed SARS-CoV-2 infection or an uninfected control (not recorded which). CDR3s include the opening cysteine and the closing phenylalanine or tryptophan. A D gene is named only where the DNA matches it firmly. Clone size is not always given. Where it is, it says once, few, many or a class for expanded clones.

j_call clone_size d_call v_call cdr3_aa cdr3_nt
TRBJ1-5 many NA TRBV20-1 CSARVDRRGQPQHF TGCAGTGCTAGAGTCGACAGGAGGGGACAGCCCCAGCATTTT
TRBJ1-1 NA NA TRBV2 CAGRSARGNTEAFF TGTGCCGGCCGGAGTGCCAGGGGGAACACTGAAGCTTTCTTT
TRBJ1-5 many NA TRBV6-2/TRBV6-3 CASSYRLGEDSNQPQHF TGTGCCAGCAGTTACAGACTCGGGGAGGATAGCAATCAGCCCCAGCATTTT
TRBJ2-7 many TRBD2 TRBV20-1 CSARTSGSEKQYF TGCAGTGCTAGGACTAGCGGGAGTGAGAAGCAGTACTTC
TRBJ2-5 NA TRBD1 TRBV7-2 CASSRGTGGETQYF TGTGCCAGCAGCCGAGGGACAGGAGGGGAGACCCAGTACTTC
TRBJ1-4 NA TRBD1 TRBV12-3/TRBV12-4 CASGLGQLLNEKLFF TGTGCCAGCGGCTTGGGACAGCTACTTAATGAAAAACTGTTTTTT
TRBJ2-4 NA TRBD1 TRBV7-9 CASSLAGQGHLENIQYF TGTGCCAGCAGCTTAGCCGGACAGGGGCATTTGGAAAACATTCAGTACTTC
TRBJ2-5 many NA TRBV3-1 CASSQDFGTQETQYF TGTGCCAGCAGCCAAGATTTCGGGACCCAAGAGACCCAGTACTTC
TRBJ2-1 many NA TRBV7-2 CASSFGGPYNEQFF TGTGCCAGCAGCTTCGGCGGACCTTACAATGAGCAGTTCTTC
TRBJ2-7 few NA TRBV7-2 CASSLVLGEPYEQYF TGTGCCAGCAGCTTAGTTTTAGGCGAGCCCTACGAGCAGTACTTC
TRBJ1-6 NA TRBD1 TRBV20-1 CSAPDREGESPLHF TGCAGTGCACCGGACAGGGAAGGAGAATCACCCCTCCACTTT
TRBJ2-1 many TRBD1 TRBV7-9 CASSIMGQGPNEQFF TGTGCCAGCAGCATTATGGGACAGGGTCCCAATGAGCAGTTCTTC
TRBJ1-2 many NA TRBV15 CATSRAQTNGYTF TGTGCCACCAGCAGAGCACAGACAAATGGCTACACCTTC
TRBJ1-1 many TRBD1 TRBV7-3 CASSLYGRQGSEAFF TGTGCCAGCAGCTTATACGGGCGACAGGGCTCTGAAGCTTTCTTT
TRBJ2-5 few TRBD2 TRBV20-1 CSARDPGRETQYF TGCAGTGCTAGAGACCCCGGGAGGGAGACCCAGTACTTC
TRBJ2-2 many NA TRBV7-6 CASSESGNTGELFF TGTGCCAGCAGCGAGAGCGGGAACACCGGGGAGCTGTTTTTT
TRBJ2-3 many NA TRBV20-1 CSAPKGDTQYF TGCAGTGCTCCGAAGGGAGATACGCAGTATTTT
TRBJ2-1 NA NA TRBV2 CASSAGASEIDEQFF TGTGCCAGCAGTGCCGGGGCATCAGAGATAGATGAGCAGTTCTTC
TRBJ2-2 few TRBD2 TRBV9 CASSVAAGLAGTGELFF TGTGCCAGCAGCGTCGCGGCGGGACTAGCGGGCACCGGGGAGCTGTTTTTT
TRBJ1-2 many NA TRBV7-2 CASSPRSGGYGYTF TGTGCCAGCAGCCCACGCTCGGGGGGCTATGGCTACACCTTC
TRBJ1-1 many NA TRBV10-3 CAIRGGLGNTEAFF TGTGCCATCAGGGGCGGTCTTGGGAACACTGAAGCTTTCTTT
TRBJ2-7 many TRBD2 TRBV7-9 CASSLASGKGHEQYF TGTGCCAGCAGCTTAGCTAGCGGGAAGGGTCACGAGCAGTACTTC
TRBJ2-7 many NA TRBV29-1 CSARKTGNSYEQYF TGCAGCGCCCGGAAGACCGGTAACTCCTACGAGCAGTACTTC
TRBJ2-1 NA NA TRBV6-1 CASRLMYLSYNEQFF TGTGCCAGCAGGCTTATGTACCTTTCCTACAATGAGCAGTTCTTC
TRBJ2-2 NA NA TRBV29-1 CSVVTAALTGELFF TGCAGCGTTGTGACAGCCGCCCTCACCGGGGAGCTGTTTTTT
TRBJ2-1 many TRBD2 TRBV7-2 CASSLGRGSGSNEQFF TGTGCCAGCAGCTTAGGTCGGGGTAGCGGGAGTAATGAGCAGTTCTTC
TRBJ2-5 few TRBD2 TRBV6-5 CASSRSGREETQYF TGTGCCAGCAGCCGGAGCGGGAGGGAAGAGACCCAGTACTTC
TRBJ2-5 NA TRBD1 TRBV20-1 CSATSGGPQETQYF TGCAGTGCTACCTCAGGGGGCCCCCAAGAGACCCAGTACTTC
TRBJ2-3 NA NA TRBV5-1 CASRPGGDTDTQYF TGCGCCAGCCGCCCGGGCGGGGACACAGATACGCAGTATTTT
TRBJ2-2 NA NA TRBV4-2 CASSQDENSGELFF TGTGCCAGCAGCCAAGATGAGAATTCCGGGGAGCTGTTTTTT
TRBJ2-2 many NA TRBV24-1 CATSDLASSTRTGELFF TGTGCCACCAGTGATTTGGCTAGCTCAACGAGGACCGGGGAGCTGTTTTTT
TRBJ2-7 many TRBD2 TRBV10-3 CAISEFGARGDEQYF TGTGCCATCAGTGAGTTCGGGGCCCGGGGGGACGAGCAGTACTTC
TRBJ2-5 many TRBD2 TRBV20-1 CSARRAGVGETQYF TGCAGTGCTAGAAGAGCGGGAGTTGGGGAGACCCAGTACTTC
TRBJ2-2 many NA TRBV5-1 CASIQGPNTGELFF TGCGCCAGCATTCAGGGACCCAACACCGGGGAGCTGTTTTTT
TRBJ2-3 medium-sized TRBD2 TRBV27 CASGEREVRDTQYF TGTGCCAGCGGGGAGCGGGAGGTCAGAGATACGCAGTATTTT
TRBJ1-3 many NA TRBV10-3 CATEAGNTIYF TGTGCCACCGAAGCTGGAAACACCATATATTTT
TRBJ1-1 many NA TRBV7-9 CASSLEGESTEAFF TGTGCCAGCAGCTTAGAGGGGGAAAGCACTGAAGCTTTCTTT
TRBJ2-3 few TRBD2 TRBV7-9 CASSSGLADSTDTQYF TGTGCCAGCAGCTCGGGACTAGCGGACAGCACAGATACGCAGTATTTT
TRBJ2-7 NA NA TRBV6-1 CASSEAGSIWQYF TGTGCCAGCAGTGAGGCAGGGTCCATTTGGCAGTACTTC
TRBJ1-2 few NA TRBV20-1 CSARRPFLQGGYTF TGCAGTGCCAGAAGACCATTTTTACAGGGTGGCTACACCTTC
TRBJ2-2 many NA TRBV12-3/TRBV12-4 CASSFLSRVAGAGELFF TGTGCCAGCAGTTTCTTGTCCAGGGTTGCAGGCGCCGGGGAGCTGTTTTTT
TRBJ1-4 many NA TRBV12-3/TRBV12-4 CASRSRRLANEKLFF TGTGCCAGCAGATCTCGGCGGTTAGCTAATGAAAAACTGTTTTTT
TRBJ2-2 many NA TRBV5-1 CASSLSPGFGGELFF TGCGCCAGCAGCTTATCCCCGGGGTTCGGCGGGGAGCTGTTTTTT
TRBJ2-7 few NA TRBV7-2 CASSPQGLTGYEQYF TGTGCCAGCAGCCCCCAGGGGCTAACGGGGTACGAGCAGTACTTC
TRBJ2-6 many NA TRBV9 CANSVDSSSGANVLTF TGTGCCAACAGCGTAGATTCGAGCTCTGGGGCCAACGTCCTGACTTTC
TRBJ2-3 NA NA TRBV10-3 CASRDLNTDTQYF TGTGCCAGCCGGGACTTGAACACAGATACGCAGTATTTT
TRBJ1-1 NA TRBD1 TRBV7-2 CASSLTGGAEAFF TGTGCCAGCAGCTTAACAGGGGGCGCTGAAGCTTTCTTT
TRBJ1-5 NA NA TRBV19 CASSTDSTLNQSQHF TGTGCCAGTAGTACGGACTCCACTCTCAATCAGTCCCAGCATTTT
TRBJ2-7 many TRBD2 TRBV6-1 CASSEAARLAGRQGEQYF TGTGCCAGCAGTGAAGCTGCGCGTCTAGCGGGACGCCAGGGCGAGCAGTACTTC
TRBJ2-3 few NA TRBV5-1 CASSLGGGADTQYF TGCGCCAGCAGCTTAGGAGGGGGCGCAGATACGCAGTATTTT